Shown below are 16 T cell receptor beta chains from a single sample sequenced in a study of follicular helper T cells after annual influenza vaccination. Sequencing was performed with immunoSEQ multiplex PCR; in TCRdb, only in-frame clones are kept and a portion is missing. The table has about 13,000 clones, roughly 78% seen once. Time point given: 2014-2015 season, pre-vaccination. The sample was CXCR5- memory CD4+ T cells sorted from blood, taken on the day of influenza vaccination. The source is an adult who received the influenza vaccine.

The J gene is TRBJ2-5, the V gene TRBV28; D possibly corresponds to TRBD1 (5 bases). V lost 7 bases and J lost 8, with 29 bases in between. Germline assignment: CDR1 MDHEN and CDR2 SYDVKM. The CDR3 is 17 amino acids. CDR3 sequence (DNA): TGTGCCAGCATCCGTTGGCAAGGGGCTGGAATGGCCCCAACCCAGTACTTC. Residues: CASIRWQGAGMAPTQYF.

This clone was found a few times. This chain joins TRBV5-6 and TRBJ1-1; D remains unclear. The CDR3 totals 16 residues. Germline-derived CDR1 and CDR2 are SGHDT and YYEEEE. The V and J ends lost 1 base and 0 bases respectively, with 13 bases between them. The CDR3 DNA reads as TGTGCCAGCAGCTTGAGATCGCCCGGGATGAACACTGAAGCTTTCTTT. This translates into CASSLRSPGMNTEAFF.

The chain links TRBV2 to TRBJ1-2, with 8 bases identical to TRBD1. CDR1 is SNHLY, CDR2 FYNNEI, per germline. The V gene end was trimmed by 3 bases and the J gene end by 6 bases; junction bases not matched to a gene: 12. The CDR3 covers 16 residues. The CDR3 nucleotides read TGTGCCAGCAGTGAGCTTTTCTGGGACAGGAGGCATGGCTACACCTTC. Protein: CASSELFWDRRHGYTF.

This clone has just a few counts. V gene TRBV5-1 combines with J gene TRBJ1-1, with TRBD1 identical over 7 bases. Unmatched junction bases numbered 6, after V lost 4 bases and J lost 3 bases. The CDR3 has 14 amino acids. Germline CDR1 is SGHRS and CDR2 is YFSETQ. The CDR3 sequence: CASSPGQLHTEAFF. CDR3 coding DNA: TGCGCCAGCAGCCCGGGACAGCTGCACACTGAAGCTTTCTTT. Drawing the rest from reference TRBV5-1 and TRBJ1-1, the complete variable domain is KAGVTQTPRYLIKTRGQQVTLSCSPISGHRSVSWYQQTPGQGLQFLFEYFSETQRNKGNFPGRFSGRQFSNSRSEMNVSTLELGDSALYLCASSPGQLHTEAFFGQGTRLTVV.

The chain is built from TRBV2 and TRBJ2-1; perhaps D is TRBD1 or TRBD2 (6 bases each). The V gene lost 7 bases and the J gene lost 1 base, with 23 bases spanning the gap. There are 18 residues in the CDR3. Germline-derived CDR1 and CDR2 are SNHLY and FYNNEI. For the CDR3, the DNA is TGTGCCAGCAAATGGTCGGGGGCCCGCTCATGGTCCTACAATGAGCAGTTCTTC. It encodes CASKWSGARSWSYNEQFF.

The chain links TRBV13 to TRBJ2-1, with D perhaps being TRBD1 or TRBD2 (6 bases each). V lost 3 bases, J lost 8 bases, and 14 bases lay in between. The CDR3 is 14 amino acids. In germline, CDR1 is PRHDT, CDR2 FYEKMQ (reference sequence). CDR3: CASSFRPRGHEQFF. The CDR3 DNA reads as TGTGCCAGCAGCTTCCGTCCCCGGGGGCATGAGCAGTTCTTC.

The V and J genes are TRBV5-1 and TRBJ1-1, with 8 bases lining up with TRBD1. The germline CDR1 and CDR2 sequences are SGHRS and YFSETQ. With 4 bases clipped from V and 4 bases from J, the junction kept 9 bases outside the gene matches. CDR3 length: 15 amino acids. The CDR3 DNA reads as TGCGCCAGCAGCGATCAGACAGGGGTGGGCACTGAAGCTTTCTTT. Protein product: CASSDQTGVGTEAFF.

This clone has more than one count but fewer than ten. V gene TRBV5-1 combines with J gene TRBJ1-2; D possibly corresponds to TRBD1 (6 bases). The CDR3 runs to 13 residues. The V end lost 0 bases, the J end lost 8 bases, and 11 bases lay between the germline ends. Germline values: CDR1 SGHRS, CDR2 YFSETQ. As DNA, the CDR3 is TGCGCCAGCAGCTTGGTTGCAGGGGAGGGCTACACCTTC. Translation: CASSLVAGEGYTF.

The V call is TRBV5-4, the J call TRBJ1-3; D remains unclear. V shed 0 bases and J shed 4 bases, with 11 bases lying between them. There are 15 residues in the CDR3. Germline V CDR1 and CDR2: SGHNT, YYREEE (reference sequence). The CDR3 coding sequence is TGTGCCAGCAGCTTGGACAGCTTTTCGGGAAACACCATATATTTT. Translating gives CASSLDSFSGNTIYF.

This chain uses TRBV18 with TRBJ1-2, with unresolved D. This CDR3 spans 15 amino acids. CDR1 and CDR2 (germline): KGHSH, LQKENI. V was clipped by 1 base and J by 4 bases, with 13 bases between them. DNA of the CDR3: TGTGCCAGCTCACCACGGGATACGATATCCTATGGCTACACCTTC. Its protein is CASSPRDTISYGYTF.

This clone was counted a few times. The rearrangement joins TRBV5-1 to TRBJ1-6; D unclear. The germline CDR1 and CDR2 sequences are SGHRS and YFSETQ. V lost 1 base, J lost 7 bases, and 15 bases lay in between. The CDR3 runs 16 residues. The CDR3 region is CASSLLAGGNNSPLHF. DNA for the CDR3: TGCGCCAGCAGCTTGCTTGCAGGAGGGAACAATTCACCCCTCCACTTT. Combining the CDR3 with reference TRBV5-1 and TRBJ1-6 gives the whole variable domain KAGVTQTPRYLIKTRGQQVTLSCSPISGHRSVSWYQQTPGQGLQFLFEYFSETQRNKGNFPGRFSGRQFSNSRSEMNVSTLELGDSALYLCASSLLAGGNNSPLHFGNGTRLTVT.

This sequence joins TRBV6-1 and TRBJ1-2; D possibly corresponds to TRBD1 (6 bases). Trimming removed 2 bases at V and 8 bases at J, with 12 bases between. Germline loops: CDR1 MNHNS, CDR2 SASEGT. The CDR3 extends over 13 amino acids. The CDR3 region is CASSELGGWGYTF. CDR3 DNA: TGTGCCAGCAGTGAATTGGGGGGCTGGGGCTACACCTTC.

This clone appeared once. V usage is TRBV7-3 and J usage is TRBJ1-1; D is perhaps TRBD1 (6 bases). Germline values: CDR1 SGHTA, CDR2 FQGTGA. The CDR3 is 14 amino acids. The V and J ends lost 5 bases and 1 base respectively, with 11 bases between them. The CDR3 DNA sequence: TGTGCCAGCAGCCCAGGGGCCGGGAACACTGAAGCTTTCTTT. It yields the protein CASSPGAGNTEAFF.

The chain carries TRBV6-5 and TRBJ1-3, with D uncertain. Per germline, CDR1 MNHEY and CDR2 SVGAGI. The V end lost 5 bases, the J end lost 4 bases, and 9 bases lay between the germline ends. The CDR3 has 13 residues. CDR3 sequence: CASSQIAGNTIYF. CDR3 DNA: TGTGCCAGCAGTCAAATCGCGGGAAACACCATATATTTT.

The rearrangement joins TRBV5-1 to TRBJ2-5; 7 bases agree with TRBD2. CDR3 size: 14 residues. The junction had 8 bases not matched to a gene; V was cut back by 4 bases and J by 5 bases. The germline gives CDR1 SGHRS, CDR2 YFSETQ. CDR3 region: CASSLGGTRETQYF. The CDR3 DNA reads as TGCGCCAGCAGCCTGGGGGGGACGCGTGAGACCCAGTACTTC.

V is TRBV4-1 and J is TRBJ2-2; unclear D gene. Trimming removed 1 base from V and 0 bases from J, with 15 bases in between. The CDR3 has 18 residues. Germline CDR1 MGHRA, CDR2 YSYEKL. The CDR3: CASSQGLFGFANTGELFF. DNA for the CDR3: TGCGCCAGCAGCCAAGGTTTATTCGGGTTCGCGAACACCGGGGAGCTGTTTTTT.